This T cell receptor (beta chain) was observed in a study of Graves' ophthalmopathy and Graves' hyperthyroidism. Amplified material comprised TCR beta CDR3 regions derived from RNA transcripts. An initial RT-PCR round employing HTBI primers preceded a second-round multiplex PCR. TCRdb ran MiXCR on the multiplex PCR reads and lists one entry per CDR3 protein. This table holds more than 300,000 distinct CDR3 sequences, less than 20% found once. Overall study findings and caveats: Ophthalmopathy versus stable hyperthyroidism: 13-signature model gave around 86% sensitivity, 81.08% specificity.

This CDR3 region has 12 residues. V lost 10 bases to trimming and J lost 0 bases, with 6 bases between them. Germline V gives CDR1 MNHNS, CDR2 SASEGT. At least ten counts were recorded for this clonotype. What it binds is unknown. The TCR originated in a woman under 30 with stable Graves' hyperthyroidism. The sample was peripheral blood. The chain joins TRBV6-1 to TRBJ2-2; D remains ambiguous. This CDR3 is CATSTNTGELFF. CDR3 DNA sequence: TGTGCCACCAGCACGAACACCGGGGAGCTGTTTTTT.